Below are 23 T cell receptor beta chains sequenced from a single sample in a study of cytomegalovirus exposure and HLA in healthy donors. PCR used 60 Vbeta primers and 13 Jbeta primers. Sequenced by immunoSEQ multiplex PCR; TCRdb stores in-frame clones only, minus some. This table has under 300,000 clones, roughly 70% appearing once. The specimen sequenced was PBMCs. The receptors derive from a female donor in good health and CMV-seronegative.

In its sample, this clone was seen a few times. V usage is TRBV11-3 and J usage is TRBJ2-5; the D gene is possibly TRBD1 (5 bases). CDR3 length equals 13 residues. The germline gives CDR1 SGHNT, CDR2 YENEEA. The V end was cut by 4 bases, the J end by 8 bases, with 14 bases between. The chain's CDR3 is CASSSRVWGTQYF. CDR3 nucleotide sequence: TGTGCCAGCAGCTCCAGGGTATGGGGAACCCAGTACTTC. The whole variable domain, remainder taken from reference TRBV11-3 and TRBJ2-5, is EAGVVQSPRYKIIEKKQPVAFWCNPISGHNTLYWYLQNLGQGPELLIRYENEEAVDDSQLPKDRFSAERLKGVDSTLKIQPAELGDSAVYLCASSSRVWGTQYFGPGTRLLVL.

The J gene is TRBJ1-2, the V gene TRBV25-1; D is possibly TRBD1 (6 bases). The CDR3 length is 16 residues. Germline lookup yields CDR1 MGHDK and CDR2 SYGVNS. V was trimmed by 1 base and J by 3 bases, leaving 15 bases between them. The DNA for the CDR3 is TGTGCCAGCAGTGAATCCGCCAGGGGCGCTCACTATGGCTACACCTTC. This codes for CASSESARGAHYGYTF.

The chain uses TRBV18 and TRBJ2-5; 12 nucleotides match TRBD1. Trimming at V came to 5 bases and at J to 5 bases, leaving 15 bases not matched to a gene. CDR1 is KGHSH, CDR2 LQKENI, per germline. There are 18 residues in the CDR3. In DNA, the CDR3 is TGTGCCAGCTCATCAACCCCGGGACAGGGGGCGAGAATGGAGACCCAGTACTTC. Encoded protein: CASSSTPGQGARMETQYF.

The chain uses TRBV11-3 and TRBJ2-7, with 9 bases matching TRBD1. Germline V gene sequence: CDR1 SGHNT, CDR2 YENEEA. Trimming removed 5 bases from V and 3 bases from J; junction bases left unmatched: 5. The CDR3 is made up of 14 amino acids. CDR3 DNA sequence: TGTGCCAGCAGCGCACAGGGGGCTGACTACGAGCAGTACTTC. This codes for CASSAQGADYEQYF.

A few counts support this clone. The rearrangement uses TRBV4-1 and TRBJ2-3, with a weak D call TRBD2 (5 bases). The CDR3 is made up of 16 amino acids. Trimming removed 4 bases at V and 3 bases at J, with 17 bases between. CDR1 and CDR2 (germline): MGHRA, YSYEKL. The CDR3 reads CASSLGPRAQTDTQYF. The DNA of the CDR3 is TGCGCCAGCAGCCTTGGACCGAGGGCACAAACAGATACGCAGTATTTT.

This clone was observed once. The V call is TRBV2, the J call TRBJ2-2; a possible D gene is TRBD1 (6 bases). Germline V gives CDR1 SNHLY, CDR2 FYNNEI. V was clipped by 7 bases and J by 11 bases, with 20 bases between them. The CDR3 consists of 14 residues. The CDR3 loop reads CASNPRTDGTELFF. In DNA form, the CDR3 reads TGTGCCAGCAACCCAAGGACAGACGGGACCGAGCTGTTTTTT. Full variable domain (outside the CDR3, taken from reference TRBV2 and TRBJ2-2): EPEVTQTPSHQVTQMGQEVILRCVPISNHLYFYWYRQILGQKVEFLVSFYNNEISEKSEIFDDQFSVERPDGSNFTLKIRSTKLEDSAMYFCASNPRTDGTELFFGEGSRLTVL.

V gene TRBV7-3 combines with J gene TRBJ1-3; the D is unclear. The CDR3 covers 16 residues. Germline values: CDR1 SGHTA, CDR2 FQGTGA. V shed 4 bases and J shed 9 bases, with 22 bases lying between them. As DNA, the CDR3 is TGTGCCAGCAGCTGCCTTGGGCGCTCGGTTGTCGTCACCATATATTTT. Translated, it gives CASSCLGRSVVVTIYF.

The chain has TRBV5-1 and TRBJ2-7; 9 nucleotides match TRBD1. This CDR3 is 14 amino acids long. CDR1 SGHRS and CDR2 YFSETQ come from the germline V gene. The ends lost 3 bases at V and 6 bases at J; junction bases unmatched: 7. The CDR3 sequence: CASSWGQGLGEQYF. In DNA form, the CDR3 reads TGCGCCAGCAGCTGGGGACAGGGATTAGGCGAGCAGTACTTC.

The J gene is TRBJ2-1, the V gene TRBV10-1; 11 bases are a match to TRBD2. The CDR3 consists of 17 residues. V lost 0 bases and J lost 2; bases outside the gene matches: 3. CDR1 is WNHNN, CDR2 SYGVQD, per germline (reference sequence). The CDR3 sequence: CASSESRLAGPYNEQFF. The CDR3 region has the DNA TGCGCCAGCAGTGAGTCGAGACTAGCGGGACCCTACAATGAGCAGTTCTTC.

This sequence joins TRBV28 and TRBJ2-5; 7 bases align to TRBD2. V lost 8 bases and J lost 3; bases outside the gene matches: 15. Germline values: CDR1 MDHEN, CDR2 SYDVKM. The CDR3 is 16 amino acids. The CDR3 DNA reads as TGTGCCAGCGCCTCCCCTATCGGGGCGGGGGAAGAGACCCAGTACTTC. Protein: CASASPIGAGEETQYF.

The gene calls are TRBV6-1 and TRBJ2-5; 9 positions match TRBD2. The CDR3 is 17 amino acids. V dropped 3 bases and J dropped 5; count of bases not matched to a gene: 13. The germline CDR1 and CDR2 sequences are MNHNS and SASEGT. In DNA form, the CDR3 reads TGTGCCAGCAGTGACCCGGGGACTAGCCCCGTTCTGGAGACCCAGTACTTC. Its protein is CASSDPGTSPVLETQYF.

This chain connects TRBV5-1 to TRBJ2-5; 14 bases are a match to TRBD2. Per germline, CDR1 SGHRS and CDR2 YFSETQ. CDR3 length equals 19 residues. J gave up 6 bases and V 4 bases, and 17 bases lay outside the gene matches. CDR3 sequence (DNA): TGCGCCAGCAGCCCCCCCGGGGGACTAGCGGGAGCCGGTTTAAAGACCCAGTACTTC. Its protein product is CASSPPGGLAGAGLKTQYF.

The chain's CDR3 is CASSTARLAGVSGTQYF. CDR3 nucleotides: TGTGCCAGCAGCACGGCAAGACTAGCGGGAGTGTCAGGGACGCAGTATTTT. V is TRBV5-4 and J is TRBJ2-3; the match to TRBD2 covers 12 bases. CDR3 length: 17 amino acids. Germline values: CDR1 SGHNT, CDR2 YYREEE (reference sequence). The trim removed 4 bases at V and 9 bases at J, leaving 15 bases unmatched.

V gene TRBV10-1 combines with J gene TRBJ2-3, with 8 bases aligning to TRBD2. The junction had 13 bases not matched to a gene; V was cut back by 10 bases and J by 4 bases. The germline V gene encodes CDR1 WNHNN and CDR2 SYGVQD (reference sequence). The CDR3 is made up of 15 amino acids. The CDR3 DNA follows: TGCGCCACCCCGCTACTAGCGGCTATCGCAGATACGCAGTATTTT. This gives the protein CATPLLAAIADTQYF.

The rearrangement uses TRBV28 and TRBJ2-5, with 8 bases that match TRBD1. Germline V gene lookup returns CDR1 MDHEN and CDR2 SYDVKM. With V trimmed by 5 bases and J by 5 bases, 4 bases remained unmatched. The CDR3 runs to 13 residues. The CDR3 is CASSGAGGETQYF. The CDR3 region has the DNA TGTGCCAGCAGTGGAGCAGGGGGCGAGACCCAGTACTTC.

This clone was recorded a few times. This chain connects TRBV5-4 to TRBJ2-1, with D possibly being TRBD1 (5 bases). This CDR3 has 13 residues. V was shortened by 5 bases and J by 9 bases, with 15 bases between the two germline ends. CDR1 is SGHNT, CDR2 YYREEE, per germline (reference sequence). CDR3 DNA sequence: TGTGCCAGCAGTTTCCCAGCAACAGGTGAGCAGTTCTTC. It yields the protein CASSFPATGEQFF.

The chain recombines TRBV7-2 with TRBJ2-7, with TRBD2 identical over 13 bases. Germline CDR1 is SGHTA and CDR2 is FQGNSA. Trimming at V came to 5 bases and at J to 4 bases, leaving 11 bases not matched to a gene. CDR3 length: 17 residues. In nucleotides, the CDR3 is TGTGCCAGCAGCCCGAGGACTAGCGGGAGCTACCTTTACGAGCAGTACTTC. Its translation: CASSPRTSGSYLYEQYF.

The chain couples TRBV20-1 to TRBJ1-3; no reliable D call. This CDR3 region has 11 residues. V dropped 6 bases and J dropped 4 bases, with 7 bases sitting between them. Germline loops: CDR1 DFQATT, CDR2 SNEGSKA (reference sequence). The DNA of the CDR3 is TGCAGTGCGGAACAGGGAAACACCATATATTTT. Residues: CSAEQGNTIYF.

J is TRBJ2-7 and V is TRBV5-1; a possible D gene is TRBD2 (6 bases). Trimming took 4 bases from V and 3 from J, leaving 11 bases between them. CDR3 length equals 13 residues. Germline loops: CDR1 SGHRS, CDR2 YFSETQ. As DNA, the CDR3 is TGCGCCAGCAGCGTTGCCGGGAGCTACGAGCAGTACTTC. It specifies CASSVAGSYEQYF.

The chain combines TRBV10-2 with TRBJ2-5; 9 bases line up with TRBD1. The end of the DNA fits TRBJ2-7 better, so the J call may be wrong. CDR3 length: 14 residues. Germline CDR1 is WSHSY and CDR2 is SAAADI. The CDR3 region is CASSDWTGVGEQYF. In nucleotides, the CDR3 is TGCGCCAGCAGTGATTGGACAGGGGTAGGCGAGCAGTACTTC.

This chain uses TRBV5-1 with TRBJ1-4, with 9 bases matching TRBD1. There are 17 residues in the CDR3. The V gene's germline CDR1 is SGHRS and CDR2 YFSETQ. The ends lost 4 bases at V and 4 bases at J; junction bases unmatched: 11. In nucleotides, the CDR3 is TGCGCCAGCAGCCTTCCTCCCGGGACAGGGATTAATGAAAAACTGTTTTTT. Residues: CASSLPPGTGINEKLFF.

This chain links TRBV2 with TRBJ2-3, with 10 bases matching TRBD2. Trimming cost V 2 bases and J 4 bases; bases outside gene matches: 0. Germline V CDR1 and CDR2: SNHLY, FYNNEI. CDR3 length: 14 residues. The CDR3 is CASSELAGADTQYF. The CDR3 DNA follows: TGTGCCAGCAGTGAACTAGCGGGAGCAGATACGCAGTATTTT.

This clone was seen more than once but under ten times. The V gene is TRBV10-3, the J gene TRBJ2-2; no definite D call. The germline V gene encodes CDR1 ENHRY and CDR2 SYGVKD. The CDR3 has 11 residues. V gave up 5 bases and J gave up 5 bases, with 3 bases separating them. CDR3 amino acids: CAISTTGELFF. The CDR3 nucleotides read TGTGCCATCAGTACAACCGGGGAGCTGTTTTTT.